This TCR beta chain was documented in a study of molecular identifiers for immune sequencing clone quantification. Study results and caveats: Molecules of identical TCR sharing a barcode could underestimate highly expanded clone sizes.

One entry per CDR3 protein results from TCRdb running MiXCR on the PCR reads. The sample comprises under 100,000 distinct CDR3 sequences, 20% to 30% of which are singletons, and around 0.77% rests with the top ten. This clonotype was found many times. The antigen is undetermined. The origin of this receptor is a human donor in good health. Some libraries in this study had Jurkat cell RNA spiked in. Sequencing used naive CD8+ T cells from blood, with Jurkat cell RNA spiked in. Specified subset: FACS-sorted CD8+CD4-CCR7+CD45RA+ naive T cells.

CDR3 sequence reads: CASSVGGGGRKNTEAFF. CDR3 bases: TGTGCCAGCAGCGTAGGAGGAGGGGGTCGTAAGAACACTGAAGCTTTCTTT. The rearrangement uses TRBV9 and TRBJ1-1; weak D call: TRBD1 (6 bases). Germline V gives CDR1 SGDLS, CDR2 YYNGEE. V gave up 0 bases and J gave up 1 base, with 16 bases separating them. CDR3 length: 17 residues.